These T cell receptor beta chains were read from a single sample in a study of shared clonotypes between healthy human individuals. Sequencing was performed with immunoSEQ multiplex PCR; in TCRdb, only in-frame clones are kept and a portion is missing. The table records some 1,400,000 clones, over 95% of them present only once. The sample consisted of naive CD4+ T cells sorted from blood. The source is a man aged 25-45 years in good health. Both conserved end residues are part of each CDR3. A D gene is named only where the DNA matches it firmly. A row's size may be missing; if present it is once, few, many or a size class.

>NA|TRBJ2-1|TRBD2|TRBV2
CASSGLARNEQFF
TGTGCCAGCAGCGGACTAGCGCGGAATGAGCAGTTCTTC
>NA|TRBJ2-3|TRBD1|TRBV7-2
CASSRRQGGTDTQYF
TGTGCCAGCAGTAGGAGACAGGGGGGCACAGATACGCAGTATTTT
>NA|TRBJ2-3|NA|TRBV28
CASSPPPGQRSPQYF
TGTGCCAGCAGTCCCCCCCCGGGGCAACGCTCTCCGCAGTATTTT
>NA|TRBJ1-4|TRBD1|TRBV5-1
CASSITGGLREKLFF
TGCGCCAGCAGCATAACAGGGGGTCTCCGTGAAAAACTGTTTTTT
>NA|TRBJ1-4|NA|TRBV9
CASSVMMGLGNEKLFF
TGTGCCAGCAGCGTAATGATGGGGCTTGGTAATGAAAAACTGTTTTTT
>NA|TRBJ2-7|TRBD1|TRBV9
CASSVGEYRGYEQYF
TGTGCCAGCAGCGTAGGGGAGTACAGGGGCTACGAGCAGTACTTC
>NA|TRBJ2-7|TRBD1|TRBV7-2
CASSFRGQGFGQYF
TGTGCCAGCAGCTTTCGAGGACAGGGCTTTGGGCAGTACTTC
>NA|TRBJ2-5|TRBD2|TRBV29-1
CSVEWVAGGVETQYF
TGCAGCGTTGAGTGGGTAGCGGGAGGTGTGGAGACCCAGTACTTC
>NA|TRBJ1-1|NA|TRBV11-3
CASSLGMNTEAFF
TGTGCCAGCAGCTTAGGAATGAACACTGAAGCTTTCTTT
>NA|TRBJ2-3|NA|TRBV19
CASSIGRGRRDTQYF
TGTGCCAGTAGTATCGGGCGGGGTCGTAGGGATACGCAGTATTTT
>NA|TRBJ2-2|NA|TRBV5-4
CASSLVIGPPNTGELFF
TGTGCCAGCAGCTTGGTAATAGGGCCGCCGAACACCGGGGAGCTGTTTTTT
>NA|TRBJ2-5|NA|TRBV27
CASSFRGQHQETQYF
TGTGCCAGCAGTTTCCGGGGCCAGCACCAAGAGACCCAGTACTTC
>NA|TRBJ1-1|NA|TRBV29-1
CSGLRASNTEAFF
TGCAGCGGTCTCAGGGCGTCGAACACTGAAGCTTTCTTT
>NA|TRBJ1-4|NA|TRBV10-3
CAISESGGRESAHEKLFF
TGTGCCATCAGTGAGTCGGGGGGAAGGGAATCAGCCCATGAAAAACTGTTTTTT
>once|TRBJ1-2|NA|TRBV28
CASRVVAWGYTF
TGTGCCAGCAGAGTCGTGGCGTGGGGCTACACCTTC
>NA|TRBJ2-1|NA|TRBV18
CASSPQGAEQFF
TGTGCCAGCTCACCACAGGGAGCTGAGCAGTTCTTC